This T cell receptor (beta chain) was identified in a study of spatial heterogeneity in lung cancer. TCR cDNA molecules each had a unique molecular identifier. TCRdb processed the 5' RACE reads anew with MiXCR; each CDR3 protein has one entry. The repertoire consists of about 38,000 distinct CDR3 sequences, with 6.5% to 9.5% occurring once and the leading ten covering under 30%. The junction had 4 bases not matched to a gene; V was cut back by 0 bases and J by 6 bases. The CDR3 sequence is 15 residues long. Looked up from germline, CDR1 is SGHRS and CDR2 is YFSETQ. Time point reported: sample taken at primary tumor resection. In each case, whole RNA from tumor, nontumor lung or frozen PBMC was sequenced unsorted. The donors were 72 patients with non-small cell lung cancer that was early-stage and untreated.

The J gene is TRBJ2-1, the V gene TRBV5-1, with TRBD2 matching 9 bases. The TCR originated in a male donor with early-stage non-small cell lung cancer. Source: PBMCs, taken at surgery. CDR3 in DNA: TGCGCCAGCAGCTTGGGGGTTAGCGGGAGCAATGAGCAGTTCTTC. Residues: CASSLGVSGSNEQFF. Complete variable domain (other parts from reference TRBV5-1 and TRBJ2-1): KAGVTQTPRYLIKTRGQQVTLSCSPISGHRSVSWYQQTPGQGLQFLFEYFSETQRNKGNFPGRFSGRQFSNSRSEMNVSTLELGDSALYLCASSLGVSGSNEQFFGPGTRLTVL.